Following are 17 T cell receptor beta chains from one sample sequenced in a study of CD8 T cells in ankylosing spondylitis. TCRdb recomputed calls from the 5' RACE reads with MiXCR, one row per CDR3 protein. The repertoire holds 250,000 or so distinct CDR3 sequences, with roughly a quarter as singletons. Specimen: blood, either unsorted or a sorted T cell fraction (not recorded which). These receptors came from a male donor with ankylosing spondylitis or in good health (not recorded which).

This clonotype occurred a few times. This sequence joins TRBV30 and TRBJ2-5; no definite D call. From germline, CDR1 is GTSNPN and CDR2 SVGIG (reference sequence). Trimming stripped 0 bases from V and 5 bases from J, with 4 bases between. The CDR3 loop spans 11 amino acids. The chain's CDR3 is CAWSVMETQYF. Here the CDR3 DNA reads TGTGCCTGGAGTGTGATGGAGACCCAGTACTTC.

The rearrangement uses TRBV20-1 and TRBJ2-3; 7 nucleotides agree with TRBD2. The CDR3 totals 15 residues. V lost 0 bases, J lost 12 bases, and 15 bases stayed unmatched. Germline V gene sequence: CDR1 DFQATT, CDR2 SNEGSKA (reference sequence). CDR3 in amino acids: CSARDATATGGIQYF. The CDR3 nucleotides read TGCAGTGCTAGAGATGCCACGGCTACGGGGGGTATTCAGTATTTT.

The V and J genes are TRBV20-1 and TRBJ2-1; no definite D call. The CDR3 has 14 residues. CDR1 and CDR2 from the germline V gene are DFQATT and SNEGSKA (reference sequence). V gave up 2 bases and J gave up 0 bases, with 8 bases separating them. This chain's CDR3 is CSARHSSSYNEQFF. The CDR3, as DNA: TGCAGTGCTAGACACTCGAGCTCCTACAATGAGCAGTTCTTC.

The rearrangement uses TRBV24-1 and TRBJ2-5; D might be TRBD1 or TRBD2, each matching 5 bases. Trimming cost V 4 bases and J 1 base, with 9 bases left between them. Germline assignment: CDR1 KGHDR and CDR2 SFDVKD. The CDR3 runs to 14 residues. CDR3 residues: CATSDPGTQETQYF. CDR3 DNA sequence: TGTGCCACCAGTGACCCCGGGACCCAAGAGACCCAGTACTTC.

The chain links TRBV10-3 to TRBJ2-7; D gene ambiguous. CDR1 is ENHRY and CDR2 is SYGVKD in the germline V gene. V lost 11 bases, J lost 2 bases, and 10 bases lay in between. This CDR3 is 11 amino acids long. The CDR3 loop is CASGPTYEQYF. The CDR3, as DNA: TGTGCCTCCGGGCCAACCTACGAGCAGTACTTC.

This sequence joins TRBV4-1 and TRBJ2-1; 8 bases align to TRBD2. Germline assignment: CDR1 MGHRA and CDR2 YSYEKL. This CDR3 spans 19 amino acids. With V trimmed by 0 bases and J by 0 bases, 10 bases remained unmatched. CDR3 coding DNA: TGCGCCAGCAGCCAAGATGGGGCTAGCGGGCCCAGCTCCTACAATGAGCAGTTCTTC. This translates into CASSQDGASGPSSYNEQFF.

This chain links TRBV5-6 with TRBJ2-5; a possible D gene is TRBD1 (6 bases). Deletions cut 3 bases from V and 1 base from J, with 10 bases between. The germline V gene encodes CDR1 SGHDT and CDR2 YYEEEE. The CDR3 totals 14 residues. Here the CDR3 reads CASSWGHLQETQYF. In DNA form, the CDR3 reads TGTGCCAGCAGCTGGGGACACCTCCAAGAGACCCAGTACTTC.

This clonotype was observed many times. This chain uses TRBV4-1 with TRBJ1-1; tentatively, D is TRBD1 (5 bases). Trimming cost V 0 bases and J 1 base, with 12 bases left between them. Germline values: CDR1 MGHRA, CDR2 YSYEKL. The length of the CDR3 is 16 residues. CDR3 sequence (DNA): TGCGCCAGCAGCCAAGATGAGGGAGGGGAGAACACTGAAGCTTTCTTT. Protein product: CASSQDEGGENTEAFF.

This clonotype was picked up many times. The rearrangement uses TRBV6-1 and TRBJ2-7; TRBD1 aligns across 9 bases. This CDR3 region has 17 residues. The V gene's germline CDR1 is MNHNS and CDR2 SASEGT. With 5 bases clipped from V and 6 bases from J, the junction kept 17 bases outside the gene matches. CDR3 amino acids: CASSPRPPGQGILEQYF. DNA of the CDR3: TGTGCCAGCAGTCCGCGGCCCCCGGGACAGGGCATTCTCGAGCAGTACTTC.

This clonotype has at least ten counts. The chain couples TRBV20-1 to TRBJ2-7, with D perhaps TRBD1 or TRBD2 (5 bases each). The V and J ends lost 2 bases and 1 base respectively, with 15 bases between them. The CDR3 consists of 15 residues. The germline CDR1 and CDR2 sequences are DFQATT and SNEGSKA (reference sequence). In DNA form, the CDR3 reads TGCAGTGCTAGAATTGGGGACGGTATATCCTACGAGCAGTACTTC. Its protein is CSARIGDGISYEQYF.

The chain has TRBV5-1 and TRBJ1-1; no definite D call. Germline V gives CDR1 SGHRS, CDR2 YFSETQ. Trimming took off 2 bases at V and 5 bases at J, with 13 bases between the two ends. The CDR3 totals 14 residues. CDR3 amino acids: CASSFGWAPTEAFF. CDR3 sequence (DNA): TGCGCCAGCAGCTTCGGGTGGGCGCCGACTGAAGCTTTCTTT.

This clonotype was detected only a few times. The chain has TRBV20-1 and TRBJ2-5; 7 positions match TRBD2. The CDR3 covers 13 residues. Germline CDR1 DFQATT, CDR2 SNEGSKA (reference sequence). The CDR3: CSGTPGGQETQYF. CDR3 nucleotides: TGCAGCGGGACCCCGGGGGGCCAAGAGACCCAGTACTTC.

This clonotype was counted many times. This chain joins TRBV11-2 and TRBJ2-7; D ambiguous. This CDR3 spans 16 amino acids. V gave up 0 bases and J gave up 6 bases, with 18 bases separating them. Germline CDR1 SGHAT, CDR2 FQNNGV. CDR3 loop: CASSLEASVPSGEQYF. Here the CDR3 DNA reads TGTGCCAGCAGCTTAGAGGCGTCCGTTCCATCGGGCGAGCAGTACTTC. Full variable domain (rest looked up from reference TRBV11-2 and TRBJ2-7): EAGVAQSPRYKIIEKRQSVAFWCNPISGHATLYWYQQILGQGPKLLIQFQNNGVVDDSQLPKDRFSAERLKGVDSTLKIQPAKLEDSAVYLCASSLEASVPSGEQYFGPGTRLTVT.

This clonotype was seen a single time. This chain uses TRBV6-1 with TRBJ2-4; D might be TRBD2 (5 bases). The CDR3 sequence is 13 residues long. V was clipped by 6 bases and J by 7 bases, with 13 bases between them. Germline lookup yields CDR1 MNHNS and CDR2 SASEGT. The CDR3 bases are TGTGCCAGCAGGTCAACTAGTAAGAACATTCAGTACTTC. This translates into CASRSTSKNIQYF.

The chain couples TRBV7-2 to TRBJ1-2; weak D call: TRBD1 (5 bases). The length of the CDR3 is 15 residues. Germline CDR1 is SGHTA and CDR2 is FQGNSA. Trimming pared 2 bases from V and 5 bases from J, leaving 15 bases between. CDR3 in amino acids: CASSLTGTLGYGYTF. In nucleotides, the CDR3 is TGTGCCAGCAGCTTAACCGGGACCTTAGGATATGGCTACACCTTC.

This clonotype was detected ten times or more. The chain employs TRBV18 and TRBJ2-1, with D tentatively TRBD2 (6 bases). The CDR3 loop spans 12 amino acids. Trimming shortened V by 5 bases and J by 8 bases, and 10 bases separated the two germline ends. Germline-derived CDR1 and CDR2 are KGHSH and LQKENI. CDR3 nucleotide sequence: TGTGCCAGCTCATCCGCTAGCGATGAGCAGTTCTTC. Amino acid sequence: CASSSASDEQFF. The full variable domain, rest sourced from reference TRBV18 and TRBJ2-1, is NAGVMQNPRHLVRRRGQEARLRCSPMKGHSHVYWYRQLPEEGLKFMVYLQKENIIDESGMPKERFSAEFPKEGPSILRIQQVVRGDSAAYFCASSSASDEQFFGPGTRLTVL.

This clonotype was seen at least ten times. This chain joins TRBV20-1 and TRBJ2-1; D not resolved. Germline-derived CDR1 and CDR2 are DFQATT and SNEGSKA (reference sequence). V was pared by 2 bases and J by 8 bases, with 10 bases between. This CDR3 comprises 12 residues. CDR3 nucleotides: TGCAGTGCTAGAAGTGGCGGCCATGAGCAGTTCTTC. It specifies CSARSGGHEQFF.